The text below deals with one T cell receptor (beta chain). Antigen specificity is unknown. Authors' data handling: Filtering differed because ImmunoSEQ produced junction-only sequences that carried no quality scores. Only in-frame clones appear in the TCRdb table, and some are missing; sequencing was by immunoSEQ multiplex PCR. V and J calls plus clone size are reproduced from that table; the DNA served to infer D and trimming. This sample has approximately 92,000 clones, with almost 70% found just once. The V end was cut by 0 bases, the J end by 0 bases, with 13 bases between. The germline CDR1 and CDR2 sequences are SGHRS and YFSETQ. The CDR3 has 16 amino acids. This entry belongs to a study of shared clonotypes between healthy human individuals. Study-wide results and limits: Only blood was sampled; tissue repertoires likely differ. Of the naive CD4 clonotypes, around 4.9% were shared across a few donors.

This receptor was obtained from a man younger than 40 in good health. Sequenced input: memory CD8+ T cells sorted from blood. Regarding subset: CD45RO+ cells pooled with CCR7-negative TemRA cells. The genes are TRBV5-1 and TRBJ2-7; TRBD1 might be the D (5 bases). CDR3 sequence reads: CASSLAQTATSYEQYF. The CDR3, as DNA: TGCGCCAGCAGCTTGGCCCAGACAGCTACCTCCTACGAGCAGTACTTC.